The 2 T cell receptor beta chains listed next were all sequenced from one sample in a study of blood T cell repertoires in COVID-19 (dated by TCRdb to 2020 to 2022). Libraries came from the immunoSEQ multiplex PCR assay. TCRdb stores this immuneACCESS table with in-frame sequences only. Part of the clones is absent; in the studies checked, under half of the shortfall reflects unresolved V genes, and no reason is known for the rest. Within this sample are under 150,000 clones, with approximately 79% of them counted one time only. The biggest ten clones account for about 2.9% of the sample. Specimen: PBMCs or T cells enriched from blood (not recorded which). The receptors here all came from a woman in her forties or fifties who had recovered from COVID-19.

The chain has TRBV27 and TRBJ2-1; 12 bases line up with TRBD2. CDR1 MNHEY and CDR2 SMNVEV come from the germline V gene (reference sequence). The V gene end was trimmed by 4 bases and the J gene end by 4 bases; junction bases not matched to a gene: 11. The CDR3 loop spans 18 amino acids. The CDR3 DNA reads as TGTGCCAGCAGTTCGGGCGGGACTAGCGGGCTCACTTACAATGAGCAGTTCTTC. It yields the protein CASSSGGTSGLTYNEQFF.

The V gene is TRBV5-1, the J gene TRBJ1-1; TRBD1 matches at 7 bases. The junction had 6 bases not matched to a gene; V was cut back by 2 bases and J by 5 bases. The CDR3 runs 14 residues. CDR1 and CDR2 from the germline V gene are SGHRS and YFSETQ. Here the CDR3 reads CASSFQGERTEAFF. The DNA for the CDR3 is TGCGCCAGCAGCTTTCAGGGGGAGAGGACTGAAGCTTTCTTT.